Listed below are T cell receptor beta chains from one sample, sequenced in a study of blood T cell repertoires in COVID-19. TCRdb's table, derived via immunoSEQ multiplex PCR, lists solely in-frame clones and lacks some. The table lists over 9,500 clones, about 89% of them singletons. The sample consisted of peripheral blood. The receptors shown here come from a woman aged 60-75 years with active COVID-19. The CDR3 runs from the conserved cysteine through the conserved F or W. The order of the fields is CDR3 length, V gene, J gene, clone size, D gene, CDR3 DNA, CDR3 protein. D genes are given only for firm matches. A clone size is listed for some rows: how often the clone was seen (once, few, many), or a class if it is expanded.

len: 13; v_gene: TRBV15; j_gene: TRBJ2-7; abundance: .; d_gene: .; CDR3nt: TGTGCCACCAGCATAGTATCCGGTTACGAGCAGTACTTC; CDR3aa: CATSIVSGYEQYF
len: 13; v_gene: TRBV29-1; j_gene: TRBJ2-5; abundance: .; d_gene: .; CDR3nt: TGCAGCGTTCGGGACACCTACCAAGAGACCCAGTACTTC; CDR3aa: CSVRDTYQETQYF
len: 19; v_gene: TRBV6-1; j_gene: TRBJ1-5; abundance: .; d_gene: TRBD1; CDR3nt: TGTGCCAGCAGTGAATGGACAGGGGGTTCGCTTAGAGAGAGTCAGCCCCAGCATTTT; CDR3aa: CASSEWTGGSLRESQPQHF
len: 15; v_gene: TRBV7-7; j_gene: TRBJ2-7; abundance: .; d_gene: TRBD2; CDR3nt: TGTGCCAGCAGCTTAGGGGGGGGGACCTCCTACGAGCAGTACTTC; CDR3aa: CASSLGGGTSYEQYF
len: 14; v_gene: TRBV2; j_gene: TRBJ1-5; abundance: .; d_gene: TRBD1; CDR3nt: TGTGCCAGCAGTGATGGGACAGGTTATCAGCCCCAGCATTTT; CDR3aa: CASSDGTGYQPQHF
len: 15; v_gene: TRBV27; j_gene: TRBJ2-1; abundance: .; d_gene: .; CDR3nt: TGTGCCAGCAGTGTACTAGCCCGAGTGCTAGGTGAGCAGTTCTTC; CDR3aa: CASSVLARVLGEQFF
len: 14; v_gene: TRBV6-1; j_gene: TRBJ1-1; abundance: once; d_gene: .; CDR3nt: TGTGCCAGCAGTGAAGTGTACAGGAACACTGAAGCTTTCTTT; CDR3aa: CASSEVYRNTEAFF
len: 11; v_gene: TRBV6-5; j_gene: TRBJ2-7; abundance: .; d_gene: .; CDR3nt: TGTGCCATTGGACGGACTTACGAGCAGTACTTC; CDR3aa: CAIGRTYEQYF
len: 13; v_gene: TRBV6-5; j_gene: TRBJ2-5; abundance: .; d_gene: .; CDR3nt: TGTGCCAGCAGTTACCGGGGTCGTGAGACCCAGTACTTC; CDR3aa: CASSYRGRETQYF
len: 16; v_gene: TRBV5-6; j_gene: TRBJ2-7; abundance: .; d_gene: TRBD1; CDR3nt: TGTGCCAGCAGCTTGCCTCAAGGACAGGGTCTCAGGGAGCAGTACTTC; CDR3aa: CASSLPQGQGLREQYF
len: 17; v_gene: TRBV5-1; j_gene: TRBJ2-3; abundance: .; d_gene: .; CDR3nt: TGCGCCAGCAGCTTGGTTCAGTTCCGACCGGGGACAGATACGCAGTATTTT; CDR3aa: CASSLVQFRPGTDTQYF
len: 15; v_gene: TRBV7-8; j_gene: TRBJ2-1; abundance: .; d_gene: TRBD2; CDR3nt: TGTGCCAGCAGCTCCTCGGGGATAGCGGGGAATGAGCAGTTCTTC; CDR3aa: CASSSSGIAGNEQFF
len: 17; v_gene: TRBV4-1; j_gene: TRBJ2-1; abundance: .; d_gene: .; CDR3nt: TGCGCCAGCAGCCAAGATACGGGAGTTGGCGTAGGCAATGAGCAGTTCTTC; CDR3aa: CASSQDTGVGVGNEQFF
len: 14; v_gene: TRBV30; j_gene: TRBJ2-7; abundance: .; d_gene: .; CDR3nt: TGTGCCTGGAGTGTAATTGGATCGGGGTACGAGCAGTACTTC; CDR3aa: CAWSVIGSGYEQYF
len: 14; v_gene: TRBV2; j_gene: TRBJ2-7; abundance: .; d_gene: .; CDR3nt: TGTGCCAGCAGTGAACACGGGAGTCCCTACGAGCAGTACTTC; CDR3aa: CASSEHGSPYEQYF
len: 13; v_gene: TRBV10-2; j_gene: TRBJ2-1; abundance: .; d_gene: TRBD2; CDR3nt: TGCGCCAGCAGTGGGACTAGCAACAATGAGCAGTTCTTC; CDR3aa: CASSGTSNNEQFF
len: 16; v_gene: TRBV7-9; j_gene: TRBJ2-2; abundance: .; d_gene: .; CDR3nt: TGTGCCAGCAGCTTTTACAGACATAAAAGCACCGGGGAGCTGTTTTTT; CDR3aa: CASSFYRHKSTGELFF
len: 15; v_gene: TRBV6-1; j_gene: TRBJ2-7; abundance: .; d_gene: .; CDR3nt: TGTGCCAGCAGTGAAGGGCAGGGATCATCCTACGAGCAGTACTTC; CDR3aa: CASSEGQGSSYEQYF
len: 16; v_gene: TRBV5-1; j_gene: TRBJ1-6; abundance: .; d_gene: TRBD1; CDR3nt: TGCGCCAGCAGCTCACCGACAGGGGGCATGGATTCACCCCTCCACTTT; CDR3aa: CASSSPTGGMDSPLHF
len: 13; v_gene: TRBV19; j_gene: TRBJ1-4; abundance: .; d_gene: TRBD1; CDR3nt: TGTGCCAGTAAACAGGGGAAGAGAGAAAAACTGTTTTTT; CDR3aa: CASKQGKREKLFF
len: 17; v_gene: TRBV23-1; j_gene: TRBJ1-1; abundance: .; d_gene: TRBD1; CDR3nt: TGCGCCAGCAGTCAAGACAGGGAGATGGCGAGGAACACTGAAGCTTTCTTT; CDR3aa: CASSQDREMARNTEAFF
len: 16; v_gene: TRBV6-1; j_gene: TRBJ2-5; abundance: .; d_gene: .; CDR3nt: TGTGCCAGCAGTGAGGCTTATTCTTTACAACAAGAGACCCAGTACTTC; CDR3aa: CASSEAYSLQQETQYF
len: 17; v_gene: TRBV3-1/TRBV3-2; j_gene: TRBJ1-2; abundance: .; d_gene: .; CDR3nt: TGTGCCAGCAGCCCCACTGCGGGGGCCGTCCCTTCCTATGGCTACACCTTC; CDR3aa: CASSPTAGAVPSYGYTF
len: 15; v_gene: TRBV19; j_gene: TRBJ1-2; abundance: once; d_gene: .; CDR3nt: TGTGCCAGTAGTATAATGGGGGGGATCAACTATGGCTACACCTTC; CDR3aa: CASSIMGGINYGYTF
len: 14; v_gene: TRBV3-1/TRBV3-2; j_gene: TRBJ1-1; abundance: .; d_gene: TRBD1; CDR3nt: TGTGCCAGCAGCCAAGGACAGGGAGTGACTGAAGCTTTCTTT; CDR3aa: CASSQGQGVTEAFF
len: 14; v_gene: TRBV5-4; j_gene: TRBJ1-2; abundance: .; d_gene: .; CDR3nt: TGTGCCAGCAGCTTGGACAGTTCTAACTATGGCTACACCTTC; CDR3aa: CASSLDSSNYGYTF
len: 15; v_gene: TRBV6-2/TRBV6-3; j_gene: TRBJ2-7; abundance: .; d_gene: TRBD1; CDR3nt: TGTGCCAGCAGTTACTGGACAGGCCTCTCCTACGAGCAGTACTTC; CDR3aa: CASSYWTGLSYEQYF
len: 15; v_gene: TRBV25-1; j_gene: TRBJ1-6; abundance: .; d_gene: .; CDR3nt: TGTGCCAGCAGTGAATATCCGTCAGGTTATTCACCCCTCCACTTT; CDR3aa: CASSEYPSGYSPLHF
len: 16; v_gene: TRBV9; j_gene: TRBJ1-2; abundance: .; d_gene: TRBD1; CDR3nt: TGTGCCAGCAGCACCCAGGGGGCAGATCCAAACTATGGCTACACCTTC; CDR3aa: CASSTQGADPNYGYTF
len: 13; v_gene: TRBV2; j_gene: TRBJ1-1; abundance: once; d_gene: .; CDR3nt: TGTGCCAGCATGTCAGGGGATAACACTGAAGCTTTCTTT; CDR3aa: CASMSGDNTEAFF
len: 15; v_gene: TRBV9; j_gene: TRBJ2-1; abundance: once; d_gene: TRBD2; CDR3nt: TGTGCCAGCAGCTCCCTTCCGGGAGGGTCAAATGAGCAGTTCTTC; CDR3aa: CASSSLPGGSNEQFF
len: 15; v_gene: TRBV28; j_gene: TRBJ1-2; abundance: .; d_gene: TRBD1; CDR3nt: TGTGCCAGCAGGCCAGACAGGGGACTTCACTATGGCTACACCTTC; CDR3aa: CASRPDRGLHYGYTF
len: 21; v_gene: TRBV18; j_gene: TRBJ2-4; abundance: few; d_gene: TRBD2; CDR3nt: TGTGCCAGCTCATCCTTTCCTGTGGGACTAGCGGGAGGTCTAGCCAAAAACATTCAGTACTTC; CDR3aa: CASSSFPVGLAGGLAKNIQYF
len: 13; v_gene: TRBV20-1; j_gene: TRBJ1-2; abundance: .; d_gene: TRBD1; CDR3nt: TGCAGTGCTAGTAAAACAGGGGACAATGGCTACACCTTC; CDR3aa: CSASKTGDNGYTF
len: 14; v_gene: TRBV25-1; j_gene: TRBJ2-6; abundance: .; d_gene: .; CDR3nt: TGTGCCAGCGGAAGGGAGTCTGGGGCCAACGTCCTGACTTTC; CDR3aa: CASGRESGANVLTF
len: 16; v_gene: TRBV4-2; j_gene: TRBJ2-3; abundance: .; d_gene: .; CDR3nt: TGTGCCAGCAGCCAGAATACGGCAGGCCGCACAGATACGCAGTATTTT; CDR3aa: CASSQNTAGRTDTQYF
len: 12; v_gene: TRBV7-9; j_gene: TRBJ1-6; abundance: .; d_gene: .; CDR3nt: TGTGCCAGCAGCTTAGTCGAGTCACCCCTCCACTTT; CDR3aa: CASSLVESPLHF
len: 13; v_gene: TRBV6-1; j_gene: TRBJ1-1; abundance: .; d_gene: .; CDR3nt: TGTGCCAGCAGATCCGGGACAAACACTGAAGCTTTCTTT; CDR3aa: CASRSGTNTEAFF
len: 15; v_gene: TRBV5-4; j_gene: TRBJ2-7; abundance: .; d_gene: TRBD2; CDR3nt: TGTGCCAGCACGGACTGGGGACTAGCGTCCCACGAGCAGTACTTC; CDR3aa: CASTDWGLASHEQYF
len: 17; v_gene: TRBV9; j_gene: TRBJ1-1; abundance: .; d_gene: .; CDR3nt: TGTGCCAGCAGCGTAGACCCCCTCGGGGGTATGAACACTGAAGCTTTCTTT; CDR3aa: CASSVDPLGGMNTEAFF
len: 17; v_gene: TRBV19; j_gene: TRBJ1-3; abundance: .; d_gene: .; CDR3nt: TGTGCCAGTAGTATAGGAACCCTAATGAGCTCTGGAAACACCATATATTTT; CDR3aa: CASSIGTLMSSGNTIYF
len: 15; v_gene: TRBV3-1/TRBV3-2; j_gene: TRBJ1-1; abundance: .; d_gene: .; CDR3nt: TGTGCCAGCAGCCAAGAGGGATTCGGGGTAACTGAAGCTTTCTTT; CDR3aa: CASSQEGFGVTEAFF
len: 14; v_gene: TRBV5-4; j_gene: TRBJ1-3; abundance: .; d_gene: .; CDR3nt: TGTGCCAGCAGCCTCGGCGGTTCTGGAAACACCATATATTTT; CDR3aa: CASSLGGSGNTIYF
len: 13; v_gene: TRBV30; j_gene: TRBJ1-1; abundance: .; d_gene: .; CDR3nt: TGTGCCTGGAGACAGGGTTCCGGCACTGAAGCTTTCTTT; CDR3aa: CAWRQGSGTEAFF